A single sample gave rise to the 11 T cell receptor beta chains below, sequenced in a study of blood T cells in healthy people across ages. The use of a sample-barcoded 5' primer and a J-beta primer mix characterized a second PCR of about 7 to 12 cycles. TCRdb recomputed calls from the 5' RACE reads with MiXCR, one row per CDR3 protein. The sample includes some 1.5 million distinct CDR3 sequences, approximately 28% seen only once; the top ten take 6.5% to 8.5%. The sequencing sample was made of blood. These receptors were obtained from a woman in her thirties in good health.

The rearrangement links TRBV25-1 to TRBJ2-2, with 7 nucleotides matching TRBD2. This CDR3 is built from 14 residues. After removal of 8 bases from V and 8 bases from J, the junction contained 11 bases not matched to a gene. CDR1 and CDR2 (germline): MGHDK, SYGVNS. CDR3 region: CASPRDYSGGELFF. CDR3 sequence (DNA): TGTGCCAGCCCTCGGGACTACTCTGGGGGGGAGCTGTTTTTT.

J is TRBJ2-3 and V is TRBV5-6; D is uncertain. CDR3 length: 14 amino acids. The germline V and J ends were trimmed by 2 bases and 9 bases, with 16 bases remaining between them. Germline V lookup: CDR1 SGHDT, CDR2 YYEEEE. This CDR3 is CASSFGDTANTQYF. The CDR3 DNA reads TGTGCCAGCAGCTTTGGCGATACCGCAAACACGCAGTATTTT.

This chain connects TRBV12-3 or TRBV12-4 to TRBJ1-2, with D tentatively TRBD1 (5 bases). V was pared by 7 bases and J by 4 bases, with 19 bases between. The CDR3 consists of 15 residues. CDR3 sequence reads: CASNLSAGTTYGYTF. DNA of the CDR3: TGTGCCAGCAACCTCTCGGCGGGGACCACCTATGGCTACACCTTC.

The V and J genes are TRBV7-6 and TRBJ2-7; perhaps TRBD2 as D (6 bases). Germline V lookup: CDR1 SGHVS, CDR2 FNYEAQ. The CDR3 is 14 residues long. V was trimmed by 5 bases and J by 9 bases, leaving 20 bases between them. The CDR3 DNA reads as TGTGCCAGCAGCACCGGGACTTCACCAACGGGGCAGTACTTC. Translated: CASSTGTSPTGQYF.

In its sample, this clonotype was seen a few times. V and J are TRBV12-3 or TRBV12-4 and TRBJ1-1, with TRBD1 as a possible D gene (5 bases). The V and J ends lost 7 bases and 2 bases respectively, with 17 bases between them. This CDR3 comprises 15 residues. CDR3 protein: CASTRQTTSNTEAFF. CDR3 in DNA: TGTGCCAGCACAAGACAGACCACCTCTAACACTGAAGCTTTCTTT.

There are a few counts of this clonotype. CDR3 amino acids: CASFIAGEQYF. The CDR3 DNA reads as TGTGCCAGCTTCATAGCGGGGGAGCAGTACTTC. The chain is built from TRBV2 and TRBJ2-7, with 8 bases matching TRBD2. With V trimmed by 8 bases and J by 7 bases, 4 bases remained unmatched. Per the germline V gene, CDR1 is SNHLY and CDR2 is FYNNEI. This CDR3 is 11 amino acids long.

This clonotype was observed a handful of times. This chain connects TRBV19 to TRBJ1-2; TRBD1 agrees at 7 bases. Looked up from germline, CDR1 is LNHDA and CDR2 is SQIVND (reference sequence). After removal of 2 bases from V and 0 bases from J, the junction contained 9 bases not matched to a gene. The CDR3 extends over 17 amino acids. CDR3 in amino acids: CASSIIGTAISNYGYTF. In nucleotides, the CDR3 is TGTGCCAGTAGTATAATCGGGACAGCCATATCTAACTATGGCTACACCTTC.

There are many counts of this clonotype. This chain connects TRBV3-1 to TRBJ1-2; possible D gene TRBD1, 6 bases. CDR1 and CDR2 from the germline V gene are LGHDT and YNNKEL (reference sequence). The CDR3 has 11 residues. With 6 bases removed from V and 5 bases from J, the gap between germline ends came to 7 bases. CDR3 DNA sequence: TGTGCCAGCAGGGGGGCGTATGGCTACACCTTC. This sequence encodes CASRGAYGYTF.

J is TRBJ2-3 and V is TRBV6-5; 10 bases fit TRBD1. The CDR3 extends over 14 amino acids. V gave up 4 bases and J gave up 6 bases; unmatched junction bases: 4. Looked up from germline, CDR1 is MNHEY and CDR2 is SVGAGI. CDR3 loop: CASSSPGQGDTQYF. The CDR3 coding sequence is TGTGCCAGCAGTTCCCCGGGACAGGGGGATACGCAGTATTTT.

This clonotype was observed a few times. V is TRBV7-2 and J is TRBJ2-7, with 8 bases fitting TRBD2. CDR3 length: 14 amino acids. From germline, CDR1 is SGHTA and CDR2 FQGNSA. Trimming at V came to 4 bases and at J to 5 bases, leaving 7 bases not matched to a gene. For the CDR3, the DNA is TGTGCCAGCAGCTCCCAGCGGGAGCTCCACGAGCAGTACTTC. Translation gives CASSSQRELHEQYF.

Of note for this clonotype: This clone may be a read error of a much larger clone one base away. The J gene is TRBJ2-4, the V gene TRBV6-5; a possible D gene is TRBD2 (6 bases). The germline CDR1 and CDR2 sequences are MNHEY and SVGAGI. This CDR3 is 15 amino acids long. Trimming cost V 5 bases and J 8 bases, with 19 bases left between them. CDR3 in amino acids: CASSLDYSLRDIQYF. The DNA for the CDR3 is TGTGCCAGCAGTCTGGACTACTCATTGAGGGACATTCAGTACTTC.